The clone carrying this T cell receptor (beta chain) was counted once. The antigen is unknown. Without the conserved terminal phenylalanine or tryptophan, this CDR3 likely stems from a read error. This record belongs to a study of T cells in Graves' hyperthyroidism and ophthalmopathy. Findings and limits, study-wide: A model of 13 V-J features distinguished ophthalmopathy from stable hyperthyroidism. Model output signaled ophthalmopathy a median roughly 6 months ahead of onset. In blood, most of the thyroid clonotypes expanded above 0.001 were also present.

This CDR3 has 14 amino acids. CDR1 and CDR2 from the germline V gene are MGHDK and SYGVNS. Amplification yielded TCR beta CDR3 regions, with RNA transcripts as the source. HTBI primers were the set used in a first-round RT-PCR of the TCR CDR3. TCRdb reanalysed the multiplex PCR reads using MiXCR and keeps one entry per CDR3 protein. The data contain more than 550,000 distinct CDR3 sequences, about 45% of them singletons. The clonotype was recovered from an adult man with Graves' disease, either hyperthyroidism or ophthalmopathy (not recorded which). The sequencing input was peripheral blood or thyroid tissue (not recorded which). The rearrangement joins TRBV25-1 to TRBJ1-6; a possible D gene is TRBD1 (5 bases). CDR3 region: CARDLLGAGSPLHL. DNA for the CDR3: TGTGCTAGAGATCTTCTTGGGGCAGGTTCACCCCTCCACCTT.